This TCR beta chain emerged from a study of cytomegalovirus exposure and HLA in healthy donors. As for the study in general: The 120 or so validation repertoires used a platform that matched the one used for the roughly 700 first-cohort repertoires, as a later analysis reported.

This clone has a handful of counts. Antigen specificity is unknown. The CDR3 has 12 amino acids. Germline V lookup: CDR1 SGHRS, CDR2 YFSETQ. V was trimmed by 7 bases and J by 2 bases, leaving 10 bases between them. Study results and caveats: In vitro testing confirmed three CMV-associated chains as specific for CMV antigens.

Generated by immunoSEQ multiplex PCR, the TCRdb table keeps only in-frame clones and is missing some. Here the sample spans around 400,000 clones, about nine tenths being singletons. The receptor's source is a woman aged 18-29 years in good health and CMV-seronegative. The chain combines TRBV5-1 with TRBJ2-7, with D maybe TRBD1 (6 bases). Sequencing input: PBMCs. CDR3 DNA: TGCGCCAGCTCTTCAGGGGCCTACGAGCAGTACTTC. Residues: CASSSGAYEQYF.